This TCR beta chain was sequenced in a study of OX40 agonist ivuxolimab in advanced cancers. Germline V CDR1 and CDR2: SGHVS, FNYEAQ. This CDR3 region has 16 residues. Germline trimming cut 2 bases from V and 6 bases from J; bases unmatched to any gene: 7. TCRdb keeps only in-frame clones here, not all; method: immunoSEQ multiplex PCR. The sample lists 99,000 or so clones, 93% occurring once. Any history of autoimmune disease or systemic immunosuppression disqualified patients. This chain connects TRBV7-6 to TRBJ2-3; 11 bases align to TRBD2. This material consisted of CD4+ or CD8+ T cells sorted from blood, taken in a trial of the OX40 agonist ivuxolimab. The sequence came from an adult with an advanced solid tumor such as melanoma, head and neck, liver or kidney cancer. The CDR3 here is CASSLIAGGRGDTQYF. CDR3 nucleotides: TGTGCCAGCAGCTTAATAGCGGGAGGGAGGGGGGATACGCAGTATTTT.